The 26 T cell receptor beta chains presented below share a single source sample, sequenced in a study of CD8+ T cells in alopecia areata. RNA, once extracted, was reverse transcribed into cDNA for use as the sequencing template. The method was immunoSEQ multiplex PCR; TCRdb's version includes in-frame clones alone and lacks a portion of them. The table records approximately 130,000 clones, 40% to 55% of them present only once. Material for sequencing was NKG2D-low CD8+ T cells sorted from blood. The receptors come from a human donor with alopecia areata.

The chain links TRBV5-1 to TRBJ2-5; D ambiguous. This CDR3 has 14 amino acids. Germline CDR1 SGHRS, CDR2 YFSETQ. V shed 4 bases and J shed 1 base, with 11 bases lying between them. CDR3 protein: CASSGIYRQETQYF. CDR3 bases: TGCGCCAGCAGCGGAATATATCGCCAAGAGACCCAGTACTTC.

CDR3 nucleotides: TGTGCCAGCAGCTCCGCCGGGACTTCGACCTACGAGCAGTACTTC. Encoded protein: CASSSAGTSTYEQYF. V and J are TRBV7-9 and TRBJ2-7; possibly TRBD2 for D (6 bases). Between the trimmed V and J ends, which lost 4 bases and 2 bases, there was a span of 15 bases. This CDR3 is 15 amino acids long. Germline V gene data show CDR1 as SEHNR and CDR2 as FQNEAQ (reference sequence).

This chain uses TRBV7-9 with TRBJ2-3, with 9 positions matching TRBD2. V was pared by 7 bases and J by 4 bases, with 3 bases of the junction left unmatched. The CDR3 is made up of 13 amino acids. CDR1 and CDR2 from the germline V gene are SEHNR and FQNEAQ (reference sequence). The CDR3 spells CASILAGADTQYF. The CDR3 DNA is TGTGCCAGCATATTAGCGGGAGCAGATACGCAGTATTTT.

A few counts support this clone. The chain employs TRBV29-1 and TRBJ2-1; no definite D call. The CDR3 covers 14 residues. The germline gives CDR1 SQVTM, CDR2 ANQGSEA. The ends were cut back, 1 base at V and 2 bases at J, with 9 bases in the middle. The CDR3 loop reads CSVEAPSTYNEQFF. The CDR3 DNA reads as TGCAGCGTTGAAGCCCCCTCGACCTACAATGAGCAGTTCTTC.

The chain uses TRBV5-1 and TRBJ2-2, with 8 bases aligning to TRBD2. The CDR3 has 17 amino acids. V shed 0 bases and J 1 base; nucleotides not matched to a gene: 5. In germline, CDR1 is SGHRS, CDR2 YFSETQ. The CDR3 here is CASSLVSGALNTGELFF. As DNA, the CDR3 is TGCGCCAGCAGCTTGGTTAGCGGGGCCCTGAACACCGGGGAGCTGTTTTTT. Full variable domain (missing parts from reference TRBV5-1 and TRBJ2-2): KAGVTQTPRYLIKTRGQQVTLSCSPISGHRSVSWYQQTPGQGLQFLFEYFSETQRNKGNFPGRFSGRQFSNSRSEMNVSTLELGDSALYLCASSLVSGALNTGELFFGEGSRLTVL.

This clone showed up just a few times. The chain employs TRBV11-2 and TRBJ2-5; no reliable D call. This CDR3 has 13 residues. Germline V gene lookup returns CDR1 SGHAT and CDR2 FQNNGV. Trimming stripped 1 base from V and 2 bases from J, with 5 bases between. The CDR3 is CASSLVGQETQYF. For the CDR3, the DNA is TGTGCCAGCAGCTTAGTAGGTCAAGAGACCCAGTACTTC.

The CDR3 region has the DNA TGCAGCGTTGAAGAACTTCGGGTGGAGCAGTTCTTC. This codes for CSVEELRVEQFF. The rearrangement joins TRBV29-1 to TRBJ2-1; D is undetermined. This CDR3 is built from 12 residues. V was pared by 0 bases and J by 10 bases, with 10 bases between. CDR1 is SQVTM, CDR2 ANQGSEA, per germline.

The rearrangement joins TRBV27 to TRBJ2-3, with 11 bases fitting TRBD2. V was pared by 4 bases and J by 3 bases, with 3 bases of the junction left unmatched. The CDR3 loop spans 15 amino acids. Germline CDR1 MNHEY, CDR2 SMNVEV (reference sequence). CDR3: CASSSASGGTDTQYF. The CDR3 coding sequence is TGTGCCAGCAGTTCGGCTAGCGGGGGGACAGATACGCAGTATTTT.

This chain links TRBV4-3 with TRBJ2-7; 12 bases line up with TRBD2. Germline CDR1 and CDR2: LGHNA and YSLEER. V gave up 1 base and J gave up 0 bases; unmatched junction bases: 1. This CDR3 comprises 16 residues. CDR3 sequence reads: CASSQGLAGASYEQYF. CDR3 nucleotides: TGCGCCAGCAGCCAAGGACTAGCGGGAGCCTCCTACGAGCAGTACTTC.

This clone appeared a few times. The gene calls are TRBV2 and TRBJ2-6; a possible D gene is TRBD1 (6 bases). This CDR3 is built from 18 residues. V gave up 6 bases and J gave up 0 bases, with 18 bases separating them. Germline CDR1 is SNHLY and CDR2 is FYNNEI. The CDR3 spells CASRAGQGRSSGANVLTF. In DNA form, the CDR3 reads TGTGCCAGCAGAGCCGGGCAGGGGCGGAGCTCTGGGGCCAACGTCCTGACTTTC.

The chain links TRBV27 to TRBJ1-6, with D tentatively TRBD1 (5 bases). The CDR3 covers 18 residues. Trimming stripped 8 bases from V and 4 bases from J, with 24 bases between. Germline CDR1 MNHEY, CDR2 SMNVEV (reference sequence). The CDR3 region is CASSEDSRMGFYNSPLHF. Here the CDR3 DNA reads TGTGCCAGCTCCGAAGACAGCCGGATGGGGTTTTATAATTCACCCCTCCACTTT.

This chain links TRBV9 with TRBJ2-7; 7 nucleotides agree with TRBD2. With 0 bases clipped from V and 3 bases from J, the junction kept 6 bases outside the gene matches. Germline V lookup: CDR1 SGDLS, CDR2 YYNGEE. This CDR3 region has 15 residues. The chain's CDR3 is CASSVASGSYYEQYF. The DNA of the CDR3 is TGTGCCAGCAGCGTAGCTAGCGGCTCCTACTACGAGCAGTACTTC.

The chain recombines TRBV21-1 with TRBJ2-1; the tabulated D call, TRBD2, remains unverified against the DNA. TRBV21-1 is a pseudogene locus. This CDR3 spans 13 amino acids. In nucleotides, the CDR3 is TGTGCCAGCAGCAAAGAACGCATTCACGGGCAGTTCTTC. It is translated as CASSKERIHGQFF.

The chain links TRBV9 to TRBJ2-7; TRBD2 might be the D (6 bases). The V end was cut by 3 bases, the J end by 2 bases, with 12 bases between. Germline V gene data show CDR1 as SGDLS and CDR2 as YYNGEE. The CDR3 length is 14 residues. The CDR3 spells CASSAPGAPYEQYF. In nucleotides, the CDR3 is TGTGCCAGCAGCGCACCGGGAGCGCCCTACGAGCAGTACTTC.

This clone was seen a few times. The rearrangement links TRBV28 to TRBJ2-6; D possibly corresponds to TRBD1 (5 bases). The CDR3 totals 16 residues. The V end lost 2 bases, the J end lost 0 bases, and 8 bases lay between the germline ends. Germline CDR1 is MDHEN and CDR2 is SYDVKM. CDR3 bases: TGTGCCAGCAGTTTAGGGGCACCCTCTGGGGCCAACGTCCTGACTTTC. Protein sequence: CASSLGAPSGANVLTF.

The J gene is TRBJ2-3, the V gene TRBV9; 10 bases are shared with TRBD2. Per the germline V gene, CDR1 is SGDLS and CDR2 is YYNGEE. J gave up 2 bases and V 2 bases, and 5 bases lay outside the gene matches. CDR3 length: 16 amino acids. CDR3 DNA sequence: TGTGCCAGCAGCGTGACCGGGACTAGCGTCACAGATACGCAGTATTTT. Amino acid sequence: CASSVTGTSVTDTQYF. Filled out from reference TRBV9 and TRBJ2-3, the complete variable domain reads DSGVTQTPKHLITATGQRVTLRCSPRSGDLSVYWYQQSLDQGLQFLIQYYNGEERAKGNILERFSAQQFPDLHSELNLSSLELGDSALYFCASSVTGTSVTDTQYFGPGTRLTVL.

This sequence joins TRBV30 and TRBJ1-2; 7 positions agree with TRBD1. J gave up 3 bases and V 5 bases, and 3 bases lay outside the gene matches. Per germline, CDR1 GTSNPN and CDR2 SVGIG (reference sequence). The CDR3 consists of 12 residues. CDR3 nucleotide sequence: TGTGCCTGGTCGCAGGGGGACTATGGCTACACCTTC. This gives the protein CAWSQGDYGYTF.

This clone was seen only a few times. The chain carries TRBV29-1 and TRBJ1-1, with D uncertain. The V gene's germline CDR1 is SQVTM and CDR2 ANQGSEA. Trimming removed 6 bases from V and 7 bases from J, with 12 bases in between. The CDR3 consists of 11 residues. Written as DNA, the CDR3 is TGCAGCGTCGTCATGAGCGGTGAAGCTTTCTTT. This codes for CSVVMSGEAFF.

The CDR3 spells CASSNSYNEQFF. CDR3 nucleotides: TGTGCCAGCAGCAACAGCTACAATGAGCAGTTCTTC. The J gene is TRBJ2-1, the V gene TRBV7-9, with D hard to call. CDR3 length equals 12 residues. Germline V gene sequence: CDR1 SEHNR, CDR2 FQNEAQ (reference sequence). V lost 5 bases, J lost 3 bases, and 5 bases lay in between.

This clone has just one count. J is TRBJ2-5 and V is TRBV2; D call uncertain. The V gene lost 2 bases and the J gene lost 5 bases, with 9 bases spanning the gap. CDR1 SNHLY and CDR2 FYNNEI come from the germline V gene. There are 13 residues in the CDR3. The CDR3 is CASSELDPETQYF. The CDR3 nucleotides are TGTGCCAGCAGTGAATTAGACCCCGAGACCCAGTACTTC.

About this clone: The identical CDR3 is also encoded by other nucleotide sequences in the sample. The chain combines TRBV29-1 with TRBJ2-5; D is unclear. Germline CDR1 reads SQVTM; CDR2 reads ANQGSEA. V dropped 4 bases and J dropped 5 bases, with 5 bases sitting between them. The CDR3 runs to 10 residues. The CDR3 protein is CSVGGETQYF. CDR3 bases: TGCAGCGTTGGTGGGGAGACCCAGTACTTC.

The chain joins TRBV30 to TRBJ1-2; D is uncertain. CDR3 length: 8 residues. Germline assignment: CDR1 GTSNPN and CDR2 SVGIG (reference sequence). Trimming pared 5 bases from V and 14 bases from J, leaving 9 bases between. For the CDR3, the DNA is TGTGCCTGGGGTCAACAAACCTTC. This sequence encodes CAWGQQTF.

This clone was seen a few times. The identical CDR3 is also encoded by other nucleotide sequences in the sample. CDR3 coding DNA: TGCAGCGTTGTGGGACAGGGGTACGAGCAGTACTTC. It is translated as CSVVGQGYEQYF. The V call is TRBV29-1, the J call TRBJ2-7; 10 positions agree with TRBD1. Per the germline V gene, CDR1 is SQVTM and CDR2 is ANQGSEA. The CDR3 covers 12 residues. V lost 4 bases and J lost 4; bases outside the gene matches: 1.

This chain joins TRBV23-1 and TRBJ2-1; D is uncertain. TRBV23-1 is filed as an ORF, its function uncertain. CDR3 size: 15 residues. The V end lost 4 bases, the J end lost 6 bases, and 16 bases lay between the germline ends. The CDR3 DNA reads as TGCGCCAGCAGTCTTCGAACGGATTTGGGCAATGAGCAGTTCTTC. Encoded protein: CASSLRTDLGNEQFF.

This clone was seen a few times. The J gene is TRBJ2-6, the V gene TRBV29-1, with a possible D match to TRBD2 (6 bases). Germline CDR1 is SQVTM and CDR2 is ANQGSEA. Between the trimmed V and J ends, which lost 1 base and 1 base, there was a span of 17 bases. The CDR3 contains 18 residues. The CDR3, as DNA: TGCAGCGTTGAAGTAGTAGCGGAGATGGGATCTGGGGCCAACGTCCTGACTTTC. The encoded protein is CSVEVVAEMGSGANVLTF.

This clone was counted only a few times. The V and J genes are TRBV30 and TRBJ2-7, with D possibly matching TRBD1 (5 bases). The CDR3 is 14 amino acids. The V end was cut by 0 bases, the J end by 2 bases, with 11 bases between. CDR1 is GTSNPN and CDR2 is SVGIG in the germline V gene (reference sequence). This chain's CDR3 is CAWSVSDRPYEQYF. CDR3 DNA sequence: TGTGCCTGGAGTGTATCTGACAGACCCTACGAGCAGTACTTC.